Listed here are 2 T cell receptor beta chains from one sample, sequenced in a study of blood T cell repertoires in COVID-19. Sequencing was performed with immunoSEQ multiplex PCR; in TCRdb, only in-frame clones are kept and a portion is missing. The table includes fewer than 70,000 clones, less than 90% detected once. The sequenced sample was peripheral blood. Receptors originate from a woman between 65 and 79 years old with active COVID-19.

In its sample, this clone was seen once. The chain's CDR3 is CASSSSHQETQYF. The DNA of the CDR3 is TGTGCCAGCAGCTCCTCCCACCAAGAGACCCAGTACTTC. The chain joins TRBV7-3 to TRBJ2-5; unclear D gene. The CDR3 consists of 13 residues. V was clipped by 4 bases and J by 0 bases, with 6 bases between them. Germline-derived CDR1 and CDR2 are SGHTA and FQGTGA.

CDR3 DNA sequence: TGTGCCAGCAGGCAGAACAGGGCGGATTCACCCCTCCACTTT. Protein product: CASRQNRADSPLHF. The chain employs TRBV25-1 and TRBJ1-6, with D perhaps matching TRBD1 (6 bases). Looked up from germline, CDR1 is MGHDK and CDR2 is SYGVNS. Trimming took off 6 bases at V and 8 bases at J, with 14 bases between the two ends. This CDR3 is 14 amino acids long.